This passage covers 8 T cell receptor beta chains from one sample sequenced in a study of early T cells in non-severe SARS-CoV-2 infection. Each CDR3 protein is one row after TCRdb ran MiXCR on the 5' RACE reads. The data contain 25,000 to 35,000 distinct CDR3 sequences, 5% to 6.5% of them singletons. This specimen was whole blood, taken at baseline. All receptors come from an adult who was a healthcare worker with PCR-confirmed SARS-CoV-2 infection or an uninfected control (not recorded which).

In this sample, this clonotype turned up many times. This sequence joins TRBV29-1 and TRBJ1-3; TRBD1 might be the D (5 bases). The CDR3 has 13 amino acids. Germline values: CDR1 SQVTM, CDR2 ANQGSEA. V shed 7 bases and J shed 1 base, with 11 bases lying between them. The CDR3 here is CSAGVGSGNTIYF. The CDR3 region has the DNA TGCAGCGCGGGGGTTGGATCTGGAAACACCATATATTTT.

In this sample, this clonotype turned up many times. The chain employs TRBV20-1 and TRBJ2-3, with a weak D call TRBD1 (5 bases). The V end lost 2 bases, the J end lost 0 bases, and 18 bases lay between the germline ends. The germline CDR1 and CDR2 sequences are DFQATT and SNEGSKA (reference sequence). There are 17 residues in the CDR3. The chain's CDR3 is CSARINTGATSTDTQYF. In DNA form, the CDR3 reads TGCAGTGCTAGAATAAACACAGGTGCCACTAGCACAGATACGCAGTATTTT.

V gene TRBV5-4 combines with J gene TRBJ1-2; 7 bases are a match to TRBD1. Germline V gene sequence: CDR1 SGHNT, CDR2 YYREEE (reference sequence). This CDR3 is built from 15 residues. V shed 0 bases, J shed 0 bases, and the junction held 2 bases outside the gene matches. The CDR3 nucleotides are TGTGCCAGCAGCTTGGTCGGGACAGCTAACTATGGCTACACCTTC. It translates to CASSLVGTANYGYTF. The full variable domain, its missing parts supplied by reference TRBV5-4 and TRBJ1-2, is ETGVTQSPTHLIKTRGQQVTLRCSSQSGHNTVSWYQQALGQGPQFIFQYYREEENGRGNFPPRFSGLQFPNYSSELNVNALELDDSALYLCASSLVGTANYGYTFGSGTRLTVV.

This clonotype was recorded at least ten times. This chain uses TRBV4-1 with TRBJ2-7; D possibly uses TRBD1 or TRBD2 (5 bases each). The CDR3 runs to 16 residues. Trimming took 4 bases from V and 8 from J, leaving 24 bases between them. CDR1 and CDR2 from the germline V gene are MGHRA and YSYEKL. The CDR3 DNA reads as TGCGCCAGCAGCCGAGGGGCCGCGAGAGGACCTCTACAGCAGTACTTC. Translated, it gives CASSRGAARGPLQQYF.

This clonotype was counted many times. The chain recombines TRBV3-1 with TRBJ1-1, with unresolved D. The CDR3 covers 13 residues. V was trimmed by 3 bases and J by 4 bases, leaving 9 bases between them. Germline CDR1 LGHDT, CDR2 YNNKEL (reference sequence). The CDR3 DNA reads as TGTGCCAGCAGCCAGGTCCCGGGCACTGAAGCTTTCTTT. Amino acid sequence: CASSQVPGTEAFF.

This clonotype was found many times. The rearrangement joins TRBV12-5 to TRBJ1-5; the match to TRBD1 covers 7 bases. The germline V gene encodes CDR1 LGHNT and CDR2 FRNRAP. With V trimmed by 1 base and J by 6 bases, 6 bases remained unmatched. The CDR3 length is 15 residues. CDR3 region: CASGLGQGSGQPQHF. The CDR3 DNA is TGTGCTAGTGGTTTGGGACAGGGCTCAGGTCAGCCCCAGCATTTT.

This clonotype has a count of ten or more. V gene TRBV18 combines with J gene TRBJ2-7; the match to TRBD1 covers 7 bases. V gave up 6 bases and J gave up 1 base; unmatched junction bases: 6. CDR1 and CDR2 from the germline V gene are KGHSH and LQKENI. The CDR3 loop spans 14 amino acids. Here the CDR3 reads CASSPGQTSYEQYF. The CDR3 coding sequence is TGTGCCAGCTCCCCGGGACAGACATCCTACGAGCAGTACTTC. Drawing the rest from reference TRBV18 and TRBJ2-7, the complete variable domain is NAGVMQNPRHLVRRRGQEARLRCSPMKGHSHVYWYRQLPEEGLKFMVYLQKENIIDESGMPKERFSAEFPKEGPSILRIQQVVRGDSAAYFCASSPGQTSYEQYFGPGTRLTVT.

V gene TRBV29-1 combines with J gene TRBJ2-7, with TRBD1 matching over 7 bases. The CDR3 covers 12 residues. V lost 7 bases, J lost 4 bases, and 7 bases stayed unmatched. In germline, CDR1 is SQVTM, CDR2 ANQGSEA. The CDR3 sequence is CSAGTGVYEQYF. CDR3 coding DNA: TGCAGCGCTGGAACAGGGGTTTACGAGCAGTACTTC.